A selection of T cell receptor beta chains follows, all from one sample in a study of blood T cell repertoires in COVID-19. The assay was immunoSEQ multiplex PCR, and TCRdb's table has in-frame clones only and misses some. The table has some 260,000 clones, approximately 91% seen once. The sample comprised peripheral blood. These receptors all come from a woman aged 40 to 50 who had recovered from COVID-19. Both conserved end residues are trimmed from each CDR3.

>TRBV19
ASSMGLTGSSGANVLT
>TRBV19
ASSFLAGGQF
>TRBV5-1
ASRTDRGKTGANVLT
>TRBV11-3
ASSGRGRTKQY
>TRBV5-6
ASSNRQGRGKLF
>TRBV6-1
ASSEGPQGPYTGELF
>TRBV10-2
ASSGQGQGNSNYGYT
>TRBV5-1
ASSLDGGLGGYT
>TRBV5-5
ASSSLTDTQY
>TRBV2
ASSERGSGRNEQF
>TRBV27
ASSRRGYYEQY
>TRBV28
ASSLIQTYEQY
>TRBV11-3
ASSYLSGSSSEQY
>TRBV11-3
ASSTYNEQF
>TRBV9
ASSVGHVTNEKLF
>TRBV18
ASSPSGNQPQH
>TRBV9
ASSALAGGTFREQY
>TRBV7-3
ASSLQAGTEAF
>TRBV27
ASSSRDRVYEQY
>TRBV15
ATSRVRELQETQY
>TRBV10-2
ASRSSSYNEQF
>TRBV2
ASTPTGVPNQPQH
>TRBV4-1
ASSQESPTSGRVYTGELF
>TRBV19
ASSTTSGSFLAGANVLT
>TRBV7-2
ASSLEGRMAYEQY
>TRBV4-2
ASSRDRGQETQY
>TRBV10-3
AVQGQGRGYEQY
>TRBV9
ASNKLGGSNQPQH
>TRBV6-5
ASSLTGTGTSEQY
>TRBV5-1
ASSLDPGQASGYT
>TRBV30
AWSLAANQPQH
>TRBV30
AWSVPVHYGYT
>TRBV6-5
ASKGGAPGNTIY
>TRBV5-1
ASSLAGSEQY
>TRBV7-3
ASSSPGGAPNEQF
>TRBV3-1/TRBV3-2
ASSQERGAYEQY
>TRBV5-4
ASSLVPAGNSYEQY
>TRBV6-2/TRBV6-3
ASSYPRTGLADNEQF
>TRBV11-2
ASSMTGVYEQY
>TRBV28
ASSLQGESWELF
>TRBV7-2
ASRRLAGGNNEQF
>TRBV19
ASSSRLRYGYT
>TRBV2
ASSEGYGDTEAF
>TRBV6-5
ASSFRNEQF
>TRBV29-1
SANPGTGQETQY
>TRBV29-1
SVHHLGPGTGKGGYT
>TRBV4-1
ASSQEEGSRQGNSPLH
>TRBV7-2
ASSLGQESYEQY